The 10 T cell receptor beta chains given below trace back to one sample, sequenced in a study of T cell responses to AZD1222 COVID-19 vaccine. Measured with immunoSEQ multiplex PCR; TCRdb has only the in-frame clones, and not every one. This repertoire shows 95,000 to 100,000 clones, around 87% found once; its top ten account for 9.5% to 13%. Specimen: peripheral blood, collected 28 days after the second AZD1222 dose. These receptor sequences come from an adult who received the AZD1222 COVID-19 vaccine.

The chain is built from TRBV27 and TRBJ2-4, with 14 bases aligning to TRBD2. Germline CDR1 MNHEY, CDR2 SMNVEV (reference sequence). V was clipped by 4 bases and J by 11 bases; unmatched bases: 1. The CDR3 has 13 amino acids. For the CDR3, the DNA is TGTGCCAGCAGTTGGGGACTAGCGGGAGTTCAGTACTTC. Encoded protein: CASSWGLAGVQYF.

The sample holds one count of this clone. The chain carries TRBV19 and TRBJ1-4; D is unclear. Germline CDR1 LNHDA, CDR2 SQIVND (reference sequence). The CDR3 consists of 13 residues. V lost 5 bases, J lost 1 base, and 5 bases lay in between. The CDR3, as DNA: TGTGCCAGTAGTGTTGTAACTAATGAAAAACTGTTTTTT. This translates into CASSVVTNEKLFF.

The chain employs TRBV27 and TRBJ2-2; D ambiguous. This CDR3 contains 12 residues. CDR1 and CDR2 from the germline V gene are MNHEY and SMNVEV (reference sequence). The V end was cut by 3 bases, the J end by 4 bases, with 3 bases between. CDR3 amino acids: CASSFGTGELFF. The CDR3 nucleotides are TGTGCCAGCAGTTTCGGCACCGGGGAGCTGTTTTTT.

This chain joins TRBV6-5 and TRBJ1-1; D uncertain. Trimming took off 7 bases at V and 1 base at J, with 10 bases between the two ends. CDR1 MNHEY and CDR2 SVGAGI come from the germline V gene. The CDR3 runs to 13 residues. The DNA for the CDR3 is TGTGCCAGCATCTTCCGGTGGAACACTGAAGCTTTCTTT. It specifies CASIFRWNTEAFF.

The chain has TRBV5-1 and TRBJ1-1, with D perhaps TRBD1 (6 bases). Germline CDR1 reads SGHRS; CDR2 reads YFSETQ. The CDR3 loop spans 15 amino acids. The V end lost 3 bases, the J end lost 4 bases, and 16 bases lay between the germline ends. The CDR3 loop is CASSSSDRLSTEAFF. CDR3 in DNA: TGCGCCAGCAGCTCCTCCGACAGGTTGAGCACTGAAGCTTTCTTT.

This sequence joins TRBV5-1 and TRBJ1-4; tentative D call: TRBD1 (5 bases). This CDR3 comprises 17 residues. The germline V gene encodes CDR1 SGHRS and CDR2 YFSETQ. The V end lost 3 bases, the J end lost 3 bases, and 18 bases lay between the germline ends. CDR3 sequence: CASSWGPNKASNEKLFF. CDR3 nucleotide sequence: TGCGCCAGCAGCTGGGGACCGAACAAGGCCTCTAATGAAAAACTGTTTTTT.

The CDR3 here is CASSSRTGNGAFF. CDR3 in DNA: TGTGCCAGCAGCTCCCGGACAGGGAACGGAGCTTTCTTT. This chain links TRBV13 with TRBJ1-1; 8 bases agree with TRBD1. Per the germline V gene, CDR1 is PRHDT and CDR2 is FYEKMQ (reference sequence). V shed 4 bases and J 10 bases; nucleotides not matched to a gene: 8. CDR3 length: 13 residues.

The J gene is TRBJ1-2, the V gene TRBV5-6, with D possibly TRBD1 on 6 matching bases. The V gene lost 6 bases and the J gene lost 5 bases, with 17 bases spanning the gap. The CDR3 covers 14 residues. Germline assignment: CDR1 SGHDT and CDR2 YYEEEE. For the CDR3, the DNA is TGTGCCAGCAAAATACCGGGACACCCTTATGGCTACACCTTC. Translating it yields CASKIPGHPYGYTF.

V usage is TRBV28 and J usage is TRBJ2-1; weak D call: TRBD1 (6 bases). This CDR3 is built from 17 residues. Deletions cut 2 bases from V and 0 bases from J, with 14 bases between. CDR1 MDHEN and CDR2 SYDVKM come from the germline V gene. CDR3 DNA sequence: TGTGCCAGCAGTTTACTCCTGGGGGCGAGCTCCTACAATGAGCAGTTCTTC. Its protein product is CASSLLLGASSYNEQFF.

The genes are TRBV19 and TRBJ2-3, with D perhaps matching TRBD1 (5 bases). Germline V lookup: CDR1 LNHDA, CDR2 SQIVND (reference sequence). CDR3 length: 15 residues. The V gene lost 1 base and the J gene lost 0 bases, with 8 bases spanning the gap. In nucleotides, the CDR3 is TGTGCCAGTAGTATAGGCCCAGGGAGCACAGATACGCAGTATTTT. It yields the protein CASSIGPGSTDTQYF.